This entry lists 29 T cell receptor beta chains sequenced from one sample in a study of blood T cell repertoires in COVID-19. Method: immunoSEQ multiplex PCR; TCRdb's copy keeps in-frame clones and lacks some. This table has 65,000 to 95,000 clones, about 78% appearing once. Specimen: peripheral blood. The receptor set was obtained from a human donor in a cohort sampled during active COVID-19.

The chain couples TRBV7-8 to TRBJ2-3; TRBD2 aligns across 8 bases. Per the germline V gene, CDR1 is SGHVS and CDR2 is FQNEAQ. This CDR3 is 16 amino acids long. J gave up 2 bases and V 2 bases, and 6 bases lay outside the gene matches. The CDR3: CASSLLEAGDTDTQYF. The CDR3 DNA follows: TGTGCCAGCAGCTTATTAGAAGCGGGAGACACAGATACGCAGTATTTT.

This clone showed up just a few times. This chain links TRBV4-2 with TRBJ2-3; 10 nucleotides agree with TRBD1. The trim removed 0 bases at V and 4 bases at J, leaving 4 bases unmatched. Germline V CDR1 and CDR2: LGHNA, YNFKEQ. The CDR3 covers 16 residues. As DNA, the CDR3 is TGTGCCAGCAGCCAAGATAGGGGACAGGGGCCAGATACGCAGTATTTT. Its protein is CASSQDRGQGPDTQYF.

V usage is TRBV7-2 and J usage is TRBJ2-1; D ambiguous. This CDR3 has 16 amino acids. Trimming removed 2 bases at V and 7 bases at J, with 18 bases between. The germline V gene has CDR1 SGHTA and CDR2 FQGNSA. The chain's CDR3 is CASSLSLISAVNEQFF. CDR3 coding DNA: TGTGCCAGCAGCTTAAGCCTGATTTCCGCGGTGAATGAGCAGTTCTTC.

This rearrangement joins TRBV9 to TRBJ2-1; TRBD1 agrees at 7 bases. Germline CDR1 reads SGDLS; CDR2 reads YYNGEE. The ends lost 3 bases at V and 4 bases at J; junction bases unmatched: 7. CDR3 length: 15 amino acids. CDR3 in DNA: TGTGCCAGCAGCGCTGGGACAGATTATTACAATGAGCAGTTCTTC. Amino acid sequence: CASSAGTDYYNEQFF.

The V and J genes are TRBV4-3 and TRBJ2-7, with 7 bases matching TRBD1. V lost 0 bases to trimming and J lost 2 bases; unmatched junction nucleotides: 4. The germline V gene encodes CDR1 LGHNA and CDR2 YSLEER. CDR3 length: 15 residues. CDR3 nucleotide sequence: TGCGCCAGCAGCCAAGAACTGACAGGGCCCTACGAGCAGTACGTC. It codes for CASSQELTGPYEQYV.

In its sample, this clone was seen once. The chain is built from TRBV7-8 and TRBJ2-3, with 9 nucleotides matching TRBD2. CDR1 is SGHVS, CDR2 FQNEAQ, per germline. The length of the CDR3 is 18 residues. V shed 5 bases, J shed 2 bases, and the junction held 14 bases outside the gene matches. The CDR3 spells CASSLMAGGIQDTDTQYF. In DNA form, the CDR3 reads TGTGCCAGCAGCCTGATGGCGGGAGGGATTCAGGACACAGATACGCAGTATTTT.

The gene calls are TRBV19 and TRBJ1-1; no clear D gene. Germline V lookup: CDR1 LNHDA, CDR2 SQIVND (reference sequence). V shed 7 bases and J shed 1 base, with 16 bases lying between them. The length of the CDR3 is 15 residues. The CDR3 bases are TGTGCCAGTAAGTGGGTTCTGGGAGGGAACACTGAAGCTTTCTTT. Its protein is CASKWVLGGNTEAFF.

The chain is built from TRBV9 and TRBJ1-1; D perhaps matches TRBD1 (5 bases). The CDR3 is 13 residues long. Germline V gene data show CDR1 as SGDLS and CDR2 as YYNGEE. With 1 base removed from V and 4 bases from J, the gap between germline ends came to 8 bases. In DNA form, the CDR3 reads TGTGCCAGCAGCGTAACGGGGGGCACTGAAGCTTTCTTT. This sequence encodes CASSVTGGTEAFF.

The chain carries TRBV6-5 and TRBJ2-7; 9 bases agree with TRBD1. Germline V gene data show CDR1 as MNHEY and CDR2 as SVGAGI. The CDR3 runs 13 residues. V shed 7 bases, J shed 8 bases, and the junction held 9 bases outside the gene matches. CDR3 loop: CASTADRGDKQYF. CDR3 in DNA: TGTGCCAGCACGGCTGACAGGGGGGACAAGCAGTACTTC.

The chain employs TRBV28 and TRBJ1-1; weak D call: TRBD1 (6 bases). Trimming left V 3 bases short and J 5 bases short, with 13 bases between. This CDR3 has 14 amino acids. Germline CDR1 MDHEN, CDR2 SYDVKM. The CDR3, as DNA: TGTGCCAGCAGTTTTTTAGGGGGTAAAACTGAAGCTTTCTTT. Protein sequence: CASSFLGGKTEAFF.

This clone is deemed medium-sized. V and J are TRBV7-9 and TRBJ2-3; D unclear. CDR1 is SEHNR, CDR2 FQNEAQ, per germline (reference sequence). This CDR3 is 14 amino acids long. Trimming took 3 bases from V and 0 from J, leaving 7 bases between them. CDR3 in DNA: TGTGCCAGCAGCTTGGCCATTAGCACAGATACGCAGTATTTT. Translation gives CASSLAISTDTQYF.

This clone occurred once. CDR3 coding DNA: TGTGCCAGCAGTTTATGGGGGCCTAGCACAGATACGCAGTATTTT. The encoded protein is CASSLWGPSTDTQYF. The chain combines TRBV27 with TRBJ2-3; possibly TRBD1 for D (6 bases). There are 15 residues in the CDR3. In germline, CDR1 is MNHEY, CDR2 SMNVEV (reference sequence). The germline V and J ends were trimmed by 1 base and 0 bases, with 8 bases remaining between them.

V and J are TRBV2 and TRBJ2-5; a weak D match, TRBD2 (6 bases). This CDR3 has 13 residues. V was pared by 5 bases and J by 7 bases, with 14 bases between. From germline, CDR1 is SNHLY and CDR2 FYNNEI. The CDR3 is CASSRLGAATQYF. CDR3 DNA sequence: TGTGCCAGCAGTCGACTAGGGGCGGCGACCCAGTACTTC.

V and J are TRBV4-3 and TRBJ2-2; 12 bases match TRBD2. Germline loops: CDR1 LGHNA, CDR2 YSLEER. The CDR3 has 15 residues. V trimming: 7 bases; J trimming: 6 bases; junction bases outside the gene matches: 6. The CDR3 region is CASTRLAGVPGELFF. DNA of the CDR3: TGCGCCAGCACTCGACTAGCGGGAGTCCCCGGGGAGCTGTTTTTT.

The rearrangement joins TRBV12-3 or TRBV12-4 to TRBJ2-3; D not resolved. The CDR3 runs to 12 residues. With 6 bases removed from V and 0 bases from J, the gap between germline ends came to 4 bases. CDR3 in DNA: TGTGCCAGCAGCTATAGCACAGATACGCAGTATTTT. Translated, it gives CASSYSTDTQYF.

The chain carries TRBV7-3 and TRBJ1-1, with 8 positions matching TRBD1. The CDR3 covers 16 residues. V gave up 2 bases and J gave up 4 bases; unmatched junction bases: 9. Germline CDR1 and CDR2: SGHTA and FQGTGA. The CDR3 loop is CASSLLGRGLSTEAFF. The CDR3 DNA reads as TGTGCCAGCAGCTTATTGGGCAGGGGGCTGTCCACTGAAGCTTTCTTT.

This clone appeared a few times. This CDR3 reads CASSFRQETMNTEAFF. The CDR3 bases are TGTGCCAGTAGTTTCAGACAGGAAACGATGAACACTGAAGCTTTCTTT. This chain connects TRBV19 to TRBJ1-1, with D maybe TRBD1 (6 bases). In germline, CDR1 is LNHDA, CDR2 SQIVND (reference sequence). The CDR3 extends over 16 amino acids. The V end was cut by 5 bases, the J end by 0 bases, with 16 bases between.

Written as DNA, the CDR3 is TGTGCCTGGAGTGTAAGGGGACAAGGGGCCTACGAGCAGTACGTC. It specifies CAWSVRGQGAYEQYV. The chain combines TRBV30 with TRBJ2-7, with a tentative D call TRBD1 (6 bases). V lost 0 bases, J lost 2 bases, and 14 bases lay in between. The CDR3 length is 15 residues. The germline CDR1 and CDR2 sequences are GTSNPN and SVGIG (reference sequence).

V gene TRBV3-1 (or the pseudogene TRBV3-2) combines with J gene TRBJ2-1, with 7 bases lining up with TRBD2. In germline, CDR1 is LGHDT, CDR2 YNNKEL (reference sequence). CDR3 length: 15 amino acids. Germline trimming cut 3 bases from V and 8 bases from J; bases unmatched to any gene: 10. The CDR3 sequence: CASSHFGGSSDEQFF. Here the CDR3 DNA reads TGTGCCAGCAGCCATTTTGGCGGGAGTAGCGATGAGCAGTTCTTC.

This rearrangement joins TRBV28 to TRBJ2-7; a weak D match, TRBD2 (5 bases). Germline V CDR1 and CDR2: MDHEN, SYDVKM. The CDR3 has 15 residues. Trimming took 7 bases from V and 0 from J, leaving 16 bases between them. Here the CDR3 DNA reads TGTGCCAGCACTCTAGGCGGGTCGAGCTCCTACGAGCAGTACTTC. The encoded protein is CASTLGGSSSYEQYF. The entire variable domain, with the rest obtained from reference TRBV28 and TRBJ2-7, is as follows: DVKVTQSSRYLVKRTGEKVFLECVQDMDHENMFWYRQDPGLGLRLIYFSYDVKMKEKGDIPEGYSVSREKKERFSLILESASTNQTSMYLCASTLGGSSSYEQYFGPGTRLTVT.

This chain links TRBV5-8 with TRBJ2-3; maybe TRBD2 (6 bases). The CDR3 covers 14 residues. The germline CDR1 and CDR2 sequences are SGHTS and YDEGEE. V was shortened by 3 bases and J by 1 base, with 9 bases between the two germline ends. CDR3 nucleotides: TGTGCCAGCAGCTCGCGGGACGGCACAGATACGCAGTATTTT. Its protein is CASSSRDGTDTQYF.

The CDR3 DNA sequence: TGTGCCAGTAGTGTCCACACTAGCGGGAGCTCTGGGGCCAACGTCCTGACTTTC. Protein: CASSVHTSGSSGANVLTF. This chain joins TRBV19 and TRBJ2-6; 11 bases match TRBD2. Per the germline V gene, CDR1 is LNHDA and CDR2 is SQIVND (reference sequence). This CDR3 spans 18 amino acids. The junction had 6 bases not matched to a gene; V was cut back by 5 bases and J by 0 bases.

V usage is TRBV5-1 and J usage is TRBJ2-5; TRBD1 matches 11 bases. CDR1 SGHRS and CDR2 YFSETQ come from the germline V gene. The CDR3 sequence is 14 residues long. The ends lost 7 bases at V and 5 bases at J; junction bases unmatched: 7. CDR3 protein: CASRGQGAWETQYF. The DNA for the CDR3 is TGCGCCAGCCGAGGACAGGGGGCCTGGGAGACCCAGTACTTC.

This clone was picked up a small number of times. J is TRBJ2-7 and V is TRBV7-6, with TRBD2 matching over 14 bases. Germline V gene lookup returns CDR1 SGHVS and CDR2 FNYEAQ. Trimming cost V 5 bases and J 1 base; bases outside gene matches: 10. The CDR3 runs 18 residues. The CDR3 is CASSPGTSGGKFSYEQYF. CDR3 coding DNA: TGTGCCAGCAGCCCGGGGACTAGCGGGGGAAAATTTTCCTACGAGCAGTACTTC. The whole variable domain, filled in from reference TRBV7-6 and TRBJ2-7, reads GAGVSQSPRYKVTKRGQDVALRCDPISGHVSLYWYRQALGQGPEFLTYFNYEAQQDKSGLPNDRFSAERPEGSISTLTIQRTEQRDSAMYRCASSPGTSGGKFSYEQYFGPGTRLTVT.

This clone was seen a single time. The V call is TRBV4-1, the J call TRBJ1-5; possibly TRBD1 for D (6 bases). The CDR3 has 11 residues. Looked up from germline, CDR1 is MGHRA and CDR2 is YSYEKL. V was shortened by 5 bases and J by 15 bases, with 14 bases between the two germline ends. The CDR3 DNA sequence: TGCGCCAGCAGCGGGGCTACAGGGTGGCATTTT. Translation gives CASSGATGWHF.

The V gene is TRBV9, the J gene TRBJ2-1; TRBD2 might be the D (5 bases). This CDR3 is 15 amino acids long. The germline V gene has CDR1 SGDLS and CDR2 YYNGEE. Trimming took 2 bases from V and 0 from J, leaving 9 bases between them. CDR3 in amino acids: CASSVMGSSYNEQFF. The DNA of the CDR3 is TGTGCCAGCAGCGTGATGGGGAGCTCCTACAATGAGCAGTTCTTC.

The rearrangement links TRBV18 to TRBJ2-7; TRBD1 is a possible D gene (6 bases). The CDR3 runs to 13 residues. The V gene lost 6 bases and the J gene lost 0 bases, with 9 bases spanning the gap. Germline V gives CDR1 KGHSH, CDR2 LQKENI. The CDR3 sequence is CASSPDSSYEQYF. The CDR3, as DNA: TGTGCCAGCTCGCCGGACAGCTCCTACGAGCAGTACTTC. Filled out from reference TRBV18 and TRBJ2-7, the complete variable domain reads NAGVMQNPRHLVRRRGQEARLRCSPMKGHSHVYWYRQLPEEGLKFMVYLQKENIIDESGMPKERFSAEFPKEGPSILRIQQVVRGDSAAYFCASSPDSSYEQYFGPGTRLTVT.

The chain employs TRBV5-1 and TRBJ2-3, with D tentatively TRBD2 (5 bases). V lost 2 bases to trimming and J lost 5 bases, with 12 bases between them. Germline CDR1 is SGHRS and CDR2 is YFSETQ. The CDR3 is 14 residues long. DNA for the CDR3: TGCGCCAGCAGCTTACGGCCCGGGGAAGATACGCAGTATTTT. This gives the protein CASSLRPGEDTQYF.

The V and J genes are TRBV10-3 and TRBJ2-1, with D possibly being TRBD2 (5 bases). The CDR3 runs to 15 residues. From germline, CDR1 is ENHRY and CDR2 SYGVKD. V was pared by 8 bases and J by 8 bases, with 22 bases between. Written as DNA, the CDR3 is TGTGCCATCTCGCTATGGGCAGGTGTGGGAGATGAGCAGTTCTTC. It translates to CAISLWAGVGDEQFF.